These 22 T cell receptor beta chains share one sample of origin, sequenced in a study of cytomegalovirus exposure and HLA in healthy donors (dated 2017 in TCRdb). The library was made by the immunoSEQ multiplex PCR assay. The multiplex PCR relied on a mix of 60 forward primers for TCR Vbeta segments and 13 reverse primers for TCR Jbeta segments. TCRdb retrieved this table from immuneACCESS and kept in-frame rearrangements only. Not all clones are present; in checked studies, unresolved V genes account for under half, and no reason is known for the remainder. This sample comprises about 130,000 clones, more than 9% of them detected only once. The biggest ten clones account for around 5% of the sample. Sample: PBMCs. The receptors were sampled from a young woman in good health and CMV-seropositive.

This chain connects TRBV11-3 to TRBJ2-7; TRBD2 might be the D (5 bases). CDR1 is SGHNT and CDR2 is YENEEA in the germline V gene. Between the trimmed V and J ends, which lost 5 bases and 5 bases, there was a span of 22 bases. CDR3 length equals 16 residues. DNA for the CDR3: TGTGCCAGCAGCCCCCCAGACGGCCCGAGGGTTCACGAGCAGTACTTC. Translation gives CASSPPDGPRVHEQYF.

V gene TRBV21-1 combines with J gene TRBJ2-1; TRBD2 was called by the table and not checked on the DNA. TRBV21-1 is a listed pseudogene. The CDR3 consists of 11 residues. CDR3: CASSSVHEQFF. The DNA for the CDR3 is TGTGCCAGCAGCTCCGTCCATGAGCAGTTCTTC.

This chain connects TRBV11-3 to TRBJ1-1; a possible D gene is TRBD1 (5 bases). The V and J ends lost 1 base and 5 bases respectively, with 14 bases between them. Germline V gene data show CDR1 as SGHNT and CDR2 as YENEEA. The CDR3 consists of 15 residues. As DNA, the CDR3 is TGTGCCAGCAGCTTAGCTTCGGGGGGAAGGACTGAAGCTTTCTTT. This codes for CASSLASGGRTEAFF. Drawing the rest from reference TRBV11-3 and TRBJ1-1, the complete variable domain is EAGVVQSPRYKIIEKKQPVAFWCNPISGHNTLYWYLQNLGQGPELLIRYENEEAVDDSQLPKDRFSAERLKGVDSTLKIQPAELGDSAVYLCASSLASGGRTEAFFGQGTRLTVV.

The J gene is TRBJ2-1, the V gene TRBV7-8; 11 nucleotides match TRBD2. Germline V gene data show CDR1 as SGHVS and CDR2 as FQNEAQ. This CDR3 spans 17 amino acids. V lost 0 bases and J lost 7; bases outside the gene matches: 8. In DNA, the CDR3 is TGTGCCAGCAGCTTAGCTCTACTAGCGGGAGTTCTAAATGAGCAGTTCTTC. This encodes CASSLALLAGVLNEQFF. The variable domain in full, with the rest retrieved from reference TRBV7-8 and TRBJ2-1, is GAGVSQSPRYKVAKRGQDVALRCDPISGHVSLFWYQQALGQGPEFLTYFQNEAQLDKSGLPSDRFFAERPEGSVSTLKIQRTQQEDSAVYLCASSLALLAGVLNEQFFGPGTRLTVL.

The genes are TRBV30 and TRBJ2-7; maybe TRBD1 (6 bases). V was pared by 0 bases and J by 8 bases, with 11 bases between. CDR3 length equals 12 residues. Germline V lookup: CDR1 GTSNPN, CDR2 SVGIG (reference sequence). The CDR3 sequence: CAWSVAGAQQYF. CDR3 coding DNA: TGTGCCTGGAGTGTAGCAGGGGCTCAGCAGTACTTC.

The chain is built from TRBV30 and TRBJ2-1, with TRBD2 matching 8 bases. V shed 5 bases, J shed 10 bases, and the junction held 10 bases outside the gene matches. The germline CDR1 and CDR2 sequences are GTSNPN and SVGIG (reference sequence). The CDR3 spans 13 residues. CDR3: CAWARDSGMEQFF. In DNA, the CDR3 is TGTGCCTGGGCCCGGGATAGCGGGATGGAGCAGTTCTTC.

The rearrangement uses TRBV7-2 and TRBJ2-5, with 10 bases that match TRBD2. The CDR3 is made up of 14 amino acids. Germline V gives CDR1 SGHTA, CDR2 FQGNSA. V trimming: 4 bases; J trimming: 5 bases; junction bases outside the gene matches: 4. The CDR3 loop is CASSSGTSVETQYF. CDR3 nucleotide sequence: TGTGCCAGCAGCTCCGGGACTAGCGTGGAGACCCAGTACTTC.

V is TRBV5-4 and J is TRBJ2-7; TRBD2 agrees at 8 bases. This CDR3 has 15 residues. CDR1 is SGHNT, CDR2 YYREEE, per germline (reference sequence). V shed 1 base, J shed 1 base, and the junction held 4 bases outside the gene matches. CDR3 in amino acids: CASSLTGGVSYEQYF. CDR3 bases: TGTGCCAGCAGCTTGACCGGGGGGGTGTCCTACGAGCAGTACTTC.

In this sample, this clone turned up a few times. This chain connects TRBV6-1 to TRBJ2-7, with 11 bases identical to TRBD2. From germline, CDR1 is MNHNS and CDR2 SASEGT. The CDR3 runs to 15 residues. With V trimmed by 7 bases and J by 0 bases, 5 bases remained unmatched. The CDR3, as DNA: TGTGCCAGCAAATCCGGGACTAGCGGCTCCTACGAGCAGTACTTC. Protein sequence: CASKSGTSGSYEQYF.

This clone was seen only a few times. The CDR3 nucleotides read TGTGCCAGCAGTGAAGCGTGGCAAGGCGGCTACGAGCAGTACTTC. As protein: CASSEAWQGGYEQYF. The chain is built from TRBV6-1 and TRBJ2-7; the D is unclear. The CDR3 sequence is 15 residues long. V lost 0 bases and J lost 3, with 12 bases in between. Germline-derived CDR1 and CDR2 are MNHNS and SASEGT.

The chain has TRBV19 and TRBJ2-3; D gene ambiguous. The CDR3 is 13 residues long. Germline V gene data show CDR1 as LNHDA and CDR2 as SQIVND (reference sequence). V dropped 1 base and J dropped 4 bases, with 6 bases sitting between them. The CDR3 nucleotides read TGTGCCAGTAGTATAGGGCCCGCAGATACGCAGTATTTT. It specifies CASSIGPADTQYF.

The rearrangement links TRBV11-3 to TRBJ2-5; D gene uncertain. The germline gives CDR1 SGHNT, CDR2 YENEEA. Trimming removed 1 base from V and 6 bases from J, with 9 bases in between. This CDR3 has 13 amino acids. In DNA, the CDR3 is TGTGCCAGCAGCTTAGGGCAGGCCCAGACCCAGTACTTC. This translates into CASSLGQAQTQYF.

About this clone: As the CDR3 is not closed by the conserved phenylalanine or tryptophan, this likely results from a read error. The V call is TRBV30, the J call TRBJ1-1; D is undetermined. The CDR3 sequence is 11 residues long. V lost 4 bases and J 5 bases, leaving 8 bases between the germline ends. Germline loops: CDR1 GTSNPN, CDR2 SVGIG (reference sequence). CDR3 amino acids: CAWKRKTEAFL. The CDR3 bases are TGTGCCTGGAAGAGGAAAACTGAAGCTTTCTTG.

This clone was detected only a few times. The genes are TRBV10-3 and TRBJ2-6; D perhaps matches TRBD1 (6 bases). The CDR3 sequence is 14 residues long. The ends were cut back, 4 bases at V and 2 bases at J, with 6 bases in the middle. The germline CDR1 and CDR2 sequences are ENHRY and SYGVKD. The CDR3 protein is CAISAGAGANVLTF. CDR3 nucleotides: TGTGCCATCAGTGCAGGGGCTGGGGCCAACGTCCTGACTTTC.

This chain connects TRBV5-1 to TRBJ2-5; tentatively, D is TRBD2 (6 bases). Germline assignment: CDR1 SGHRS and CDR2 YFSETQ. This CDR3 is 15 amino acids long. Trimming pared 3 bases from V and 1 base from J, leaving 13 bases between. CDR3 sequence: CASSYSGTSQETQYF. The CDR3 DNA reads TGCGCCAGCAGCTACTCCGGGACTTCCCAAGAGACCCAGTACTTC.

This clone was picked up a small number of times. This chain uses TRBV7-8 with TRBJ1-2; weak D call: TRBD1 (5 bases). The V end was cut by 5 bases, the J end by 2 bases, with 9 bases between. CDR1 is SGHVS, CDR2 FQNEAQ, per germline. There are 13 residues in the CDR3. CDR3 sequence reads: CASSLDSNYGYTF. The CDR3 DNA sequence: TGTGCCAGCAGCCTAGACAGCAACTATGGCTACACCTTC.

This clone was observed once. The chain uses TRBV7-6 and TRBJ2-7; 7 bases agree with TRBD1. Germline V gene sequence: CDR1 SGHVS, CDR2 FNYEAQ. The length of the CDR3 is 12 residues. V shed 2 bases and J 6 bases; nucleotides not matched to a gene: 1. CDR3 loop: CASSLRGREQYF. The CDR3 coding sequence is TGTGCCAGCAGCTTAAGGGGGCGCGAGCAGTACTTC.

This clone appeared a few times. The gene calls are TRBV28 and TRBJ2-5; D is uncertain. The CDR3 runs to 12 residues. Trimming removed 10 bases at V and 1 base at J, with 10 bases between. From germline, CDR1 is MDHEN and CDR2 SYDVKM. The CDR3 loop is CATSWVQETQYF. The CDR3 region has the DNA TGTGCCACTAGTTGGGTCCAAGAGACCCAGTACTTC. Looking up the rest from reference TRBV28 and TRBJ2-5 gives the full variable domain: DVKVTQSSRYLVKRTGEKVFLECVQDMDHENMFWYRQDPGLGLRLIYFSYDVKMKEKGDIPEGYSVSREKKERFSLILESASTNQTSMYLCATSWVQETQYFGPGTRLLVL.

The V call is TRBV29-1, the J call TRBJ2-1, with TRBD2 matching 7 bases. Germline CDR1 SQVTM, CDR2 ANQGSEA. V gave up 7 bases and J gave up 0 bases; unmatched junction bases: 9. CDR3 length: 15 amino acids. The CDR3 bases are TGCAGCGCCACACTAGCGTTCAGCTCCTACAATGAGCAGTTCTTC. It yields the protein CSATLAFSSYNEQFF.

This clone occurred a few times. This chain links TRBV5-1 with TRBJ2-7, with a possible D match to TRBD2 (5 bases). V was cut by 4 bases and J by 4 bases, with 12 bases left in between. Germline V gives CDR1 SGHRS, CDR2 YFSETQ. The CDR3 runs to 13 residues. The CDR3 coding sequence is TGCGCCAGCAGCCATGGAAGCGGATACGAGCAGTACTTC. Residues: CASSHGSGYEQYF.

This clone was seen repeatedly, ten times or more. V and J are TRBV28 and TRBJ2-2; D might be TRBD2 (6 bases). V was cut by 4 bases and J by 2 bases, with 11 bases left in between. The CDR3 is 15 amino acids. Germline CDR1 and CDR2: MDHEN and SYDVKM. DNA of the CDR3: TGTGCCAGCAGTTCCTTAGCGGTAAACACCGGGGAGCTGTTTTTT. This gives the protein CASSSLAVNTGELFF.

The chain joins TRBV11-1 to TRBJ2-5; 9 bases map to TRBD2. In germline, CDR1 is SGHAT, CDR2 FQDESV (reference sequence). The CDR3 spans 18 residues. The trim removed 5 bases at V and 4 bases at J, leaving 17 bases unmatched. CDR3 in amino acids: CASSPGGGSGRLGETQYF. DNA of the CDR3: TGTGCCAGCAGCCCCGGTGGAGGTAGCGGGAGATTAGGAGAGACCCAGTACTTC.